This note documents a single T cell receptor (beta chain) sequence. This clone came up a few times. Its recognized antigen is unknown. Base qualities are not provided; no much larger clone lies one nucleotide away. A single peripheral blood draw of around 0.11 L on average was collected from each donor into heparinised tubes. A BD FACSAria II and a panel including CD45RO, CCR7, CD25, CD127, CD95 and CD27 were used to sort naive, central memory, regulatory and stem cell-like memory CD4+ T cells. Every sorted population had a purity above 95%. PBMCs were separated immediately by Lymphoprep density gradient centrifugation and were stained directly, without being cultured. Samples were stained and sorted in pairs, with one healthy donor and one patient per experiment, so that batch effects were minimized. The source of the sample is a study of beta chain features in type 1 diabetes listed by TCRdb under 2018. Regarding the complete study: Mean age, gender distribution, total cell number and subset yield were not different between patients and healthy donors. A total of roughly 98,000,000 sorted cells were examined across all samples, and a strong correlation was observed between cell number per subset and RNA yield. The study compared TCRB repertoires of sorted circulating CD4+ T cell subsets between recently diagnosed type 1 diabetes patients and matched healthy donors. Regulatory and stem cell-like memory subsets were isolated from only 8 patients and roughly 8 healthy donors, whereas naive and central memory subsets came from all 30 or so donors.

All of the isolated RNA was reverse transcribed with the High Capacity cDNA Reverse Transcription Kit, so expressed TCRB transcripts were sequenced. Deep immunoSEQ sequencing was performed on naive, central memory and regulatory T cell samples, with an average of around 3.5 million total reads per sample. Sorted cells were lysed in RLT buffer, and RNA was extracted using DNase-treated RNeasy Micro or Mini kits according to cell number. Each cell subset was processed on its own to prevent cross-contamination, while patient and healthy donor samples were processed together. The immunoSEQ multiplex PCR was used to amplify TCRB sequences from cDNA, yielding 87-bp fragments that span the CDR3 region. Sequencing of the amplicons was performed on the Illumina HiSeq platform. As for the authors' bioinformatics: Synthetic template baselines were used to correct PCR bias computationally, reads within Hamming distance 2 were collapsed together, and singletons that could not be merged were discarded. Reads were aligned against IMGT to assign V, D and J genes, CDR3 length and insertions or deletions at six rearrangement sites. Clonotype counts were normalized to sorted cell number within each subset before computing true diversity and Gini coefficients with the tcR R package. Repertoire sharing was quantified using the overlap coefficient calculated on TCRB nucleotide sequences. Out-of-frame TCRB sequences from naive cells were analyzed to stand in for the pre-selection repertoire. Not all clones reach the TCRdb copy of this immuneACCESS table, which keeps in-frame sequences only. Checked studies attribute under half of the gap to unresolved V genes and leave the rest unexplained. The V and J calls and the clone size are those of that table, but D and trimming were determined from the DNA. This sample gives some 900,000 clones in total; 17% of them show up just once. In total, the top ten clones hold 0.02% to 0.025% of the sample.

Study-wide findings and limitations: Shorter templates might be favored by PCR, yet because patient and control samples were amplified and corrected together, any such skew would affect both groups equally. Type 1 diabetes patients showed a moderate but significant shortening of TCRB CDR3 length in all four CD4+ subsets. Naive, central memory and regulatory TCRB repertoires appeared more similar among patients than among healthy donors. HLA sub-analyses involved small numbers of individuals, so any influence of HLA type on TCRB rearrangement remained unresolved. Sequencing cDNA rather than genomic DNA could over-represent highly expressing activated cells, although activation and CD3 levels did not differ between groups. At VDJ recombination sites, patients with type 1 diabetes made fewer insertions and deleted more nucleotides, a pattern implying thymic rearrangement abnormalities.

At the junction V is shortened by 4 bases and J by 7 bases; bases outside the gene matches: 10. CDR1 and CDR2 were assigned from the germline V gene as LGHNA and YNFKEQ. Spanning cysteine to phenylalanine, the CDR3 consists of 14 amino acids. The CDR3 DNA has 42 bases and is translated from base 1. Sequenced input: naive CD4+ T cells from blood. The cell subset or site label on this specimen signifies: true naive CD4+ T cells. This sequence uses TRBV4-2 and TRBJ2-7, with 7 junctional bases fitting TRBD1. The TCR comes from a woman aged 18-30 years in good health. The sequenced DNA: TGTGCCAGCAGCCTGGGGACAGCTGTCGATGAGCAGTACTTC. Its amino acids are CASSLGTAVDEQYF.